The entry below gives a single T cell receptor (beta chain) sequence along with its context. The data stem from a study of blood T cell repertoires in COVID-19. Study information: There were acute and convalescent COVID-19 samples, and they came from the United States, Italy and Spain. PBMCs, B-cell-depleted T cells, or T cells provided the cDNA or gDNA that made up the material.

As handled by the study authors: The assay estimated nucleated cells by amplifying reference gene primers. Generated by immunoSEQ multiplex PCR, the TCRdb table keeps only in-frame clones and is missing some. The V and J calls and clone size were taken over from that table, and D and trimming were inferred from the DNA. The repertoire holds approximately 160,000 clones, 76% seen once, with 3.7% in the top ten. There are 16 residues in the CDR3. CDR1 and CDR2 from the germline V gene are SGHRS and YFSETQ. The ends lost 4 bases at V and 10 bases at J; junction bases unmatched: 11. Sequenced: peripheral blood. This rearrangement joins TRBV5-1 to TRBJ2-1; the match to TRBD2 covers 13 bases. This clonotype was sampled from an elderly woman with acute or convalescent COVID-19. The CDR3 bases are TGCGCCAGCAGCCCAGGGACTAGCGGGATACGAGGGGAGCAGTTCTTC. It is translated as CASSPGTSGIRGEQFF.